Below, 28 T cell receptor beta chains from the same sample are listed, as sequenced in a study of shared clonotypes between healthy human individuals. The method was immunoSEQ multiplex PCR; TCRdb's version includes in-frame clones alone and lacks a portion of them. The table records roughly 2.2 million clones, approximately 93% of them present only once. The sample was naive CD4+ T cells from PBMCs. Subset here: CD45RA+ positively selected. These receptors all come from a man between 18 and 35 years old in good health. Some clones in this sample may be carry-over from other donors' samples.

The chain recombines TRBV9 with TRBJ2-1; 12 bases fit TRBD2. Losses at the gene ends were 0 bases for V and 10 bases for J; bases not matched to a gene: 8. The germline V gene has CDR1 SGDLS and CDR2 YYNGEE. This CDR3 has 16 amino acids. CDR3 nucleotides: TGTGCCAGCAGCGTAGTTGCTAGCGGGAGGGGCGGCGAGCAGTTCTTC. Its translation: CASSVVASGRGGEQFF.

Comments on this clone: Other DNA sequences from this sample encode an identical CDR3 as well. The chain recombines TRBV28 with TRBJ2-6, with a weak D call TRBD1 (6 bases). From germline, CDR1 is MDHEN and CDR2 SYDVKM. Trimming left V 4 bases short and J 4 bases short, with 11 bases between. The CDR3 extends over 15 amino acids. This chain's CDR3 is CASSSTGSGANVLTF. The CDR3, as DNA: TGTGCCAGCAGTTCGACAGGTTCAGGGGCCAACGTCCTGACTTTC.

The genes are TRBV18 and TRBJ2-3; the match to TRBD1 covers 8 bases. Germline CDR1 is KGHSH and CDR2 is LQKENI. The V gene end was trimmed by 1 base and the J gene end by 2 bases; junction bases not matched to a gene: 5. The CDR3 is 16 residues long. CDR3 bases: TGTGCCAGCTCACCACAAAGGGACAGGTCCACAGATACGCAGTATTTT. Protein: CASSPQRDRSTDTQYF.

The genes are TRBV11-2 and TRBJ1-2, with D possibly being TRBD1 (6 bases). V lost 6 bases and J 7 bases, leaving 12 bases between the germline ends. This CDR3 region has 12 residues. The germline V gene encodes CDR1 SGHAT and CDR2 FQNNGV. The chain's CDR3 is CASRISRGGYTF. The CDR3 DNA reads TGTGCCAGCAGAATCTCCAGGGGTGGCTACACCTTC.

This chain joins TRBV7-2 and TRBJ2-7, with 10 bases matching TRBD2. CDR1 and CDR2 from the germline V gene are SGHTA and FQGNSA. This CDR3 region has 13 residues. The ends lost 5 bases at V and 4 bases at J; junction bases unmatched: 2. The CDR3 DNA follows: TGTGCCAGCAGCCCTAGCGGGGGATACGAGCAGTACTTC. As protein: CASSPSGGYEQYF. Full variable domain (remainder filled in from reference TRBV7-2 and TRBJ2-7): GAGVSQSPSNKVTEKGKDVELRCDPISGHTALYWYRQSLGQGLEFLIYFQGNSAPDKSGLPSDRFSAERTGGSVSTLTIQRTQQEDSAVYLCASSPSGGYEQYFGPGTRLTVT.

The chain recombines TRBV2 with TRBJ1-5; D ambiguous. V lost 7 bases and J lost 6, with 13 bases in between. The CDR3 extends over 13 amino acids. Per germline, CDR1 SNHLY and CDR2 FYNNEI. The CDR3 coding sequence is TGTGCCAGCAATTGGGAGGGTCGTCAGCCCCAGCATTTT. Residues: CASNWEGRQPQHF. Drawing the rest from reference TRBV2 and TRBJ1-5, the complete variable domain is EPEVTQTPSHQVTQMGQEVILRCVPISNHLYFYWYRQILGQKVEFLVSFYNNEISEKSEIFDDQFSVERPDGSNFTLKIRSTKLEDSAMYFCASNWEGRQPQHFGDGTRLSIL.

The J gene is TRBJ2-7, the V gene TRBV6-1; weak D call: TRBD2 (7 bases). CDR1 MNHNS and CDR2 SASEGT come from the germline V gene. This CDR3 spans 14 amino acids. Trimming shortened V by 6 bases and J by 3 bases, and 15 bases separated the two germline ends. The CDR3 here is CASREGGDRYEQYF. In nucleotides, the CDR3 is TGTGCCAGCAGGGAGGGGGGGGACCGCTACGAGCAGTACTTC.

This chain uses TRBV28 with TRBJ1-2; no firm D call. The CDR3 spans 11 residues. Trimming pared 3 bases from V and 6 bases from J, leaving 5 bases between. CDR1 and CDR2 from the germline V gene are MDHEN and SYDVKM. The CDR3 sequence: CASSLKDGYTF. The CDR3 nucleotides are TGTGCCAGCAGTTTGAAGGATGGCTACACCTTC.

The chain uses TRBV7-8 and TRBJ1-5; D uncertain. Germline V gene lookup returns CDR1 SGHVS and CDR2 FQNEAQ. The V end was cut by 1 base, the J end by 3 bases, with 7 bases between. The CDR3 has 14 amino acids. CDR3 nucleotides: TGTGCCAGCAGCTTAGAGGCCTTCAATCAGCCCCAGCATTTT. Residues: CASSLEAFNQPQHF.

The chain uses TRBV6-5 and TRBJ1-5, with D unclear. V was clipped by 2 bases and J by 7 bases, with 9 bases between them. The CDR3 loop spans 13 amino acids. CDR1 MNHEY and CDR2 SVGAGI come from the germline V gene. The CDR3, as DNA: TGTGCCAGCAGTTACGACGGGAGCCAGCCCCAGCATTTT. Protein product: CASSYDGSQPQHF.

The chain's CDR3 is CASSPGQSATNEKLFF. For the CDR3, the DNA is TGCGCCAGCAGCCCTGGACAGTCTGCAACTAATGAAAAACTGTTTTTT. The chain employs TRBV5-1 and TRBJ1-4, with D perhaps TRBD1 (6 bases). Trimming removed 4 bases at V and 0 bases at J, with 13 bases between. Germline V gives CDR1 SGHRS, CDR2 YFSETQ. The CDR3 contains 16 residues.

Here the CDR3 reads CASSSPIGSPQSGTEAFF. The CDR3 DNA reads as TGTGCCAGCAGCTCTCCCATCGGGTCCCCGCAGAGCGGCACTGAAGCTTTCTTT. The V and J genes are TRBV7-9 and TRBJ1-1; D is unresolved. The length of the CDR3 is 18 residues. Looked up from germline, CDR1 is SEHNR and CDR2 is FQNEAQ (reference sequence). The V end lost 4 bases, the J end lost 4 bases, and 25 bases lay between the germline ends.

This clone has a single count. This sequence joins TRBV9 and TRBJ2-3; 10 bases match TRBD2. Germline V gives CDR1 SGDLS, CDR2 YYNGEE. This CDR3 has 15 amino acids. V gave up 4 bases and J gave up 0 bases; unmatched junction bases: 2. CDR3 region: CASSLSGGSTDTQYF. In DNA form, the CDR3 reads TGTGCCAGCAGCCTTAGCGGGGGGAGCACAGATACGCAGTATTTT.

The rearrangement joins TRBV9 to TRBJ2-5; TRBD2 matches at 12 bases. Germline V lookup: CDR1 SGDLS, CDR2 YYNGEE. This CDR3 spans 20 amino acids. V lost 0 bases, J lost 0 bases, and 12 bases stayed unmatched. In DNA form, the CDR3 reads TGTGCCAGCAGCGTAGAGGTCTGGGGACTAGCGGGCCTGTACCAAGAGACCCAGTACTTC. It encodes CASSVEVWGLAGLYQETQYF. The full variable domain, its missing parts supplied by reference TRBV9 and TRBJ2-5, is DSGVTQTPKHLITATGQRVTLRCSPRSGDLSVYWYQQSLDQGLQFLIQYYNGEERAKGNILERFSAQQFPDLHSELNLSSLELGDSALYFCASSVEVWGLAGLYQETQYFGPGTRLLVL.

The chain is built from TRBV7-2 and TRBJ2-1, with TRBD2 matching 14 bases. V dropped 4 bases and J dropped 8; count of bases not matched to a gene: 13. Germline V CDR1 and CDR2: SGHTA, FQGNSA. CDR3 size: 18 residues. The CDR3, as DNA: TGTGCCAGCAGCTCCAGACTAGCGGGAGGGCGTGAGGCCCATGAGCAGTTCTTC. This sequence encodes CASSSRLAGGREAHEQFF.

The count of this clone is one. The DNA of the CDR3 is TGTGCCAGCAGTTTAAACTACGGCTTGCTAGAAAAACTGTTTTTT. Translated: CASSLNYGLLEKLFF. V usage is TRBV28 and J usage is TRBJ1-4; D is ambiguous. This CDR3 spans 15 amino acids. The germline gives CDR1 MDHEN, CDR2 SYDVKM. V was cut by 2 bases and J by 8 bases, with 15 bases left in between. The full variable domain, completed using reference TRBV28 and TRBJ1-4, is DVKVTQSSRYLVKRTGEKVFLECVQDMDHENMFWYRQDPGLGLRLIYFSYDVKMKEKGDIPEGYSVSREKKERFSLILESASTNQTSMYLCASSLNYGLLEKLFFGSGTQLSVL.

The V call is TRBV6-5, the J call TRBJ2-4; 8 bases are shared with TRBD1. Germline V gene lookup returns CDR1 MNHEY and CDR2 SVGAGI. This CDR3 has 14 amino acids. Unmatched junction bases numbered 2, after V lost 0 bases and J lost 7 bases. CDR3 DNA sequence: TGTGCCAGCAGTTACTCTGGACAGGGCAACATTCAGTACTTC. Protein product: CASSYSGQGNIQYF.

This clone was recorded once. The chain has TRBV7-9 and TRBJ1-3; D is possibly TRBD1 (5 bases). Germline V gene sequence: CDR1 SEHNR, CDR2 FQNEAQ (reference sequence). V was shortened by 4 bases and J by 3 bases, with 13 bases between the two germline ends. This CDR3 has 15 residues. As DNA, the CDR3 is TGTGCCAGCAGCTGGATGGGGACGCGTGGAAACACCATATATTTT. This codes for CASSWMGTRGNTIYF.

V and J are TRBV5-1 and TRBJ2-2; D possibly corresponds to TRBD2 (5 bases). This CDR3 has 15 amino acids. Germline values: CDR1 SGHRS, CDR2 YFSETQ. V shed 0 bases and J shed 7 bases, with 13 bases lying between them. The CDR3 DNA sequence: TGCGCCAGCAGCTTGGAGGGAGTTGTGGTCGGGGAGCTGTTTTTT. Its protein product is CASSLEGVVVGELFF.

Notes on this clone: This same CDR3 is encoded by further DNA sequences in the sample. The CDR3 here is CASSVAGDTYNEQFF. The CDR3 region has the DNA TGTGCCAGCAGCGTAGCGGGGGACACCTACAATGAGCAGTTCTTC. The genes are TRBV9 and TRBJ2-1, with D perhaps assigned TRBD1 or TRBD2 (6 bases each). This CDR3 contains 15 residues. Trimming took 0 bases from V and 2 from J, leaving 9 bases between them. Germline V lookup: CDR1 SGDLS, CDR2 YYNGEE.

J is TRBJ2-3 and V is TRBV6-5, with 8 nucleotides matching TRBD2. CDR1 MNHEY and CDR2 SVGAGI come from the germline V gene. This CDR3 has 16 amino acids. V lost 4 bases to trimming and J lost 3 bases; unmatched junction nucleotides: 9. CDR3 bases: TGTGCCAGCAGTTCTCGGAGCGGGAGCGGGACAGATACGCAGTATTTT. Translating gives CASSSRSGSGTDTQYF.

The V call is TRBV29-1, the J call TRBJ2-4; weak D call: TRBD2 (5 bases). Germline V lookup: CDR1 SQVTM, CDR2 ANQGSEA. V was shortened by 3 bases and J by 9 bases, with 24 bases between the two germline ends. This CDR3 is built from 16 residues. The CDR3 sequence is CSVEGLSGLPGTIQYF. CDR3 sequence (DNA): TGCAGCGTTGAGGGATTGTCAGGACTCCCGGGTACCATTCAGTACTTC.

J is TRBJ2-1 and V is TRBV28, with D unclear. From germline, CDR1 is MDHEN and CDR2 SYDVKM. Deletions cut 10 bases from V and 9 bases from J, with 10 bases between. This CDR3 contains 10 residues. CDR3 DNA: TGTGCCACCATCCGAGGTGAGCAGTTCTTC. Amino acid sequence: CATIRGEQFF.

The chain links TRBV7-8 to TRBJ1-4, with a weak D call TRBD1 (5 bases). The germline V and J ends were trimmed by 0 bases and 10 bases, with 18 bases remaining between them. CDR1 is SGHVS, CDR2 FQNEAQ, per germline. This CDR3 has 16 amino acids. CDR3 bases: TGTGCCAGCAGCTTAGCCTTATCGCAGGGATTAGTAAAACTGTTTTTT. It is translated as CASSLALSQGLVKLFF.

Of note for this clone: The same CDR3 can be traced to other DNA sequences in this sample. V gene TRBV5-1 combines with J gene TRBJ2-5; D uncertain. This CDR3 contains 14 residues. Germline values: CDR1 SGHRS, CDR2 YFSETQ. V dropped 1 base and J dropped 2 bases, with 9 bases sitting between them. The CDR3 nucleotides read TGCGCCAGCAGCTTGTCCCAGCTACAAGAGACCCAGTACTTC. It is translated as CASSLSQLQETQYF.

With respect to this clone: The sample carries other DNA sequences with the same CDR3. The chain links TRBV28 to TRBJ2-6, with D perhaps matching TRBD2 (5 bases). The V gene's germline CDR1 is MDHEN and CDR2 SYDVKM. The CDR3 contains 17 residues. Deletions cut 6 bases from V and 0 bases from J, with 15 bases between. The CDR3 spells CASSLWTGFSGANVLTF. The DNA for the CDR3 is TGTGCCAGCAGCCTCTGGACGGGGTTCTCTGGGGCCAACGTCCTGACTTTC.

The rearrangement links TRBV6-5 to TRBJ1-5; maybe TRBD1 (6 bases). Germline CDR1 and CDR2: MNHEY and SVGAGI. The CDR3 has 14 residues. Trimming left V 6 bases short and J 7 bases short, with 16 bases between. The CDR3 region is CASRGPGARQPQHF. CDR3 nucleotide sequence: TGTGCCAGCAGGGGGCCGGGGGCACGACAGCCCCAGCATTTT.

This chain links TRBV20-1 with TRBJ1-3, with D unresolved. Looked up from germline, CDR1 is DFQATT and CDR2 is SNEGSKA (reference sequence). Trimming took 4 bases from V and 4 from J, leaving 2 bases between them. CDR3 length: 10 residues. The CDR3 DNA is TGCAGTGCTAAAGGAAACACCATATATTTT. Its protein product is CSAKGNTIYF.